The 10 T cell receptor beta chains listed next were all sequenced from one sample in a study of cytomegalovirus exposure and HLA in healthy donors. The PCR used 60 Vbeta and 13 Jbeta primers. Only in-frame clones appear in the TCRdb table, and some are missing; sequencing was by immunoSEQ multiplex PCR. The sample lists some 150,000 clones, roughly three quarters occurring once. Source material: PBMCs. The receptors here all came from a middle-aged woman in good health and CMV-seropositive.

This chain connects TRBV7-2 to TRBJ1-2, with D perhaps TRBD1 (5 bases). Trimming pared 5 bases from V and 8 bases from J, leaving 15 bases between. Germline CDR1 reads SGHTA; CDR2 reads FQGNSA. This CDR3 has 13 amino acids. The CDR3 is CASSERGAGGYTF. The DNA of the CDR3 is TGTGCCAGCAGCGAAAGGGGAGCGGGCGGCTACACCTTC.

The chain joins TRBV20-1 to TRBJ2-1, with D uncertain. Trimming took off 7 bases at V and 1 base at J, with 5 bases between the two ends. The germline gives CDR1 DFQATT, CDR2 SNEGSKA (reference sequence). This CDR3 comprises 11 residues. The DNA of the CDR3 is TGCAGTGTAGAATCCTACAATGAGCAGTTCTTC. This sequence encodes CSVESYNEQFF.

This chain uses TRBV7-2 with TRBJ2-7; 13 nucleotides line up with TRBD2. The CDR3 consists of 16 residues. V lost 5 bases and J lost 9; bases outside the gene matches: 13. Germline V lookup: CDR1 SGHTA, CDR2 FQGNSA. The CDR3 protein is CASSKTSGGHPWGQYF. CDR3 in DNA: TGTGCCAGCAGCAAGACTAGCGGGGGGCATCCGTGGGGGCAGTACTTC. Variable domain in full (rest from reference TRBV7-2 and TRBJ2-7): GAGVSQSPSNKVTEKGKDVELRCDPISGHTALYWYRQSLGQGLEFLIYFQGNSAPDKSGLPSDRFSAERTGGSVSTLTIQRTQQEDSAVYLCASSKTSGGHPWGQYFGPGTRLTVT.

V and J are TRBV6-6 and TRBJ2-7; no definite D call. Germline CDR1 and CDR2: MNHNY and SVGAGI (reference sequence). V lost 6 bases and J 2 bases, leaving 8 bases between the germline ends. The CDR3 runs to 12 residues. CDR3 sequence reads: CASSSTTYEQYF. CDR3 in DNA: TGTGCCAGCAGCTCAACAACCTACGAGCAGTACTTC.

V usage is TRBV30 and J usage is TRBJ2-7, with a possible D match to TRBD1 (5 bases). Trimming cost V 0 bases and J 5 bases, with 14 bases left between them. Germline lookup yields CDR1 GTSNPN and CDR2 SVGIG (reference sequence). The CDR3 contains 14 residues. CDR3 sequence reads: CAWSVNRRFNEQYF. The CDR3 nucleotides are TGTGCCTGGAGTGTTAACAGGCGCTTCAACGAGCAGTACTTC.

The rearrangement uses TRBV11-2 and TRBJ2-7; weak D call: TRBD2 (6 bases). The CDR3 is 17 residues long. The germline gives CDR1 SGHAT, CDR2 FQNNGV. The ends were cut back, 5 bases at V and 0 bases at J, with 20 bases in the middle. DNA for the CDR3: TGTGCCAGCAGCCCGGGTACGGGCATGGGGGGCTCCTACGAGCAGTACTTC. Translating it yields CASSPGTGMGGSYEQYF.

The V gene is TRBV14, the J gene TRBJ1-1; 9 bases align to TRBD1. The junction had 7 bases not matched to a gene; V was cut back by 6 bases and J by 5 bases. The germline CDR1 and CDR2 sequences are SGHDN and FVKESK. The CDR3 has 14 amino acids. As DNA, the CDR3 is TGTGCCAGCAGTTCCGGGACAGGGAGAACTGAAGCTTTCTTT. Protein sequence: CASSSGTGRTEAFF.

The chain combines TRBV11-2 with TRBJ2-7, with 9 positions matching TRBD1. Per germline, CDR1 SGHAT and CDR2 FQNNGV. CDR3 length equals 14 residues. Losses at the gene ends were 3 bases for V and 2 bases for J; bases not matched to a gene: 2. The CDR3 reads CASSLGQGPYEQYF. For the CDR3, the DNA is TGTGCCAGCAGCTTGGGACAGGGCCCCTACGAGCAGTACTTC.

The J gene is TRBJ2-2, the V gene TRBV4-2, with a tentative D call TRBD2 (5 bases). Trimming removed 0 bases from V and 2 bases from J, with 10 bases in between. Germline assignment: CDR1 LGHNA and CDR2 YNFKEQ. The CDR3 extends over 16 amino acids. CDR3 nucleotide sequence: TGTGCCAGCAGCCAAGAGACTATCCTAAACACCGGGGAGCTGTTTTTT. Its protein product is CASSQETILNTGELFF.

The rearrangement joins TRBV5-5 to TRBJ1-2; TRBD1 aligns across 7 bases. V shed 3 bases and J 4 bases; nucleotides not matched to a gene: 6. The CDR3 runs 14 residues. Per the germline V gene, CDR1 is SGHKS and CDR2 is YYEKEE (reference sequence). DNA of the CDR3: TGTGCCAGCAGCTCATGGACAGGAAGCTATGGCTACACCTTC. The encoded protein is CASSSWTGSYGYTF.